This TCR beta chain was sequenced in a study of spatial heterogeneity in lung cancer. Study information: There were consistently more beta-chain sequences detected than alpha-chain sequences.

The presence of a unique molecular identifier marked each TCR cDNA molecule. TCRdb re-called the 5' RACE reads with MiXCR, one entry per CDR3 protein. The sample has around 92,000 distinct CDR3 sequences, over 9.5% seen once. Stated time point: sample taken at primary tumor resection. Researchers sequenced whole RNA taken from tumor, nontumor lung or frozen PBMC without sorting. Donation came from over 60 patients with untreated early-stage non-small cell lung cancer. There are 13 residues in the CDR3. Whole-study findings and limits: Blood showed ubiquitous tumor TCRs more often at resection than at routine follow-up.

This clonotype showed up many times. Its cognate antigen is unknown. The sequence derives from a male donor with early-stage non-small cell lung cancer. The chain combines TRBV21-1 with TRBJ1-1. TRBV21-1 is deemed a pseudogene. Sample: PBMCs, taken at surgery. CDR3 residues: CASNPRRDTEAFF. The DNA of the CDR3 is TGTGCCAGCAACCCACGAAGGGACACTGAAGCTTTCTTT.